Presented here are 26 T cell receptor beta chains from one specimen sequenced in a study of blood T cell repertoires in COVID-19. The method was immunoSEQ multiplex PCR; TCRdb's version includes in-frame clones alone and lacks a portion of them. The repertoire consists of roughly 220,000 clones, with more than 65% occurring once and the leading ten covering over 1.2%. Sequencing was done on a sample of peripheral blood. These receptors originate from a woman aged 40 to 55 who had recovered from COVID-19.

The chain links TRBV6-5 to TRBJ1-5; D might be TRBD1 (6 bases). This CDR3 spans 14 amino acids. The V end lost 3 bases, the J end lost 5 bases, and 11 bases lay between the germline ends. The germline CDR1 and CDR2 sequences are MNHEY and SVGAGI. CDR3 amino acids: CASSYQGPDQPQHF. In nucleotides, the CDR3 is TGTGCCAGCAGTTATCAGGGGCCGGATCAGCCCCAGCATTTT.

The chain uses TRBV20-1 and TRBJ2-3, with unresolved D. Germline-derived CDR1 and CDR2 are DFQATT and SNEGSKA (reference sequence). V lost 3 bases and J lost 1, with 11 bases in between. The CDR3 totals 14 residues. DNA for the CDR3: TGCAGTGCTAGTAAGTCTAGTGGCACAGATACGCAGTATTTT. This sequence encodes CSASKSSGTDTQYF.

This clone was picked up one time. The V call is TRBV27, the J call TRBJ1-1; 8 bases fit TRBD1. Germline CDR1 and CDR2: MNHEY and SMNVEV (reference sequence). This CDR3 has 13 amino acids. With 5 bases clipped from V and 8 bases from J, the junction kept 7 bases outside the gene matches. The CDR3 spells CASSIQGVAEAFF. DNA for the CDR3: TGTGCCAGCAGTATACAGGGGGTAGCGGAAGCTTTCTTT.

The J gene is TRBJ2-5, the V gene TRBV9; D gene unclear. With 0 bases removed from V and 5 bases from J, the gap between germline ends came to 14 bases. The CDR3 totals 15 residues. Germline V gene data show CDR1 as SGDLS and CDR2 as YYNGEE. CDR3 amino acids: CASSVEAGGVETQYF. In DNA form, the CDR3 reads TGTGCCAGCAGCGTAGAGGCCGGCGGTGTGGAGACCCAGTACTTC.

The chain employs TRBV19 and TRBJ2-5, with D perhaps matching TRBD2 (5 bases). This CDR3 has 14 residues. The germline gives CDR1 LNHDA, CDR2 SQIVND (reference sequence). V was pared by 2 bases and J by 5 bases, with 12 bases between. Here the CDR3 reads CASSIRAGGETQYF. The CDR3 bases are TGTGCCAGTAGTATAAGGGCAGGCGGGGAGACCCAGTACTTC.

The chain joins TRBV7-9 to TRBJ2-5, with a possible D match to TRBD1 (6 bases). Trimming cost V 4 bases and J 5 bases, with 23 bases left between them. Germline CDR1 reads SEHNR; CDR2 reads FQNEAQ (reference sequence). The CDR3 length is 17 residues. The CDR3 coding sequence is TGTGCCAGCAGCTCCCGCTTCCGTTCCAGGGGCGGCGAGACCCAGTACTTC. Its translation is CASSSRFRSRGGETQYF.

In nucleotides, the CDR3 is TGTGCCAGCAGCAAGGGACAGGGTGACGAGCAGTACTTC. Its translation: CASSKGQGDEQYF. The gene calls are TRBV5-6 and TRBJ2-7; TRBD1 matches at 9 bases. CDR3 length equals 13 residues. Per germline, CDR1 SGHDT and CDR2 YYEEEE. V trimming: 4 bases; J trimming: 5 bases; junction bases outside the gene matches: 4.

This chain uses TRBV5-4 with TRBJ2-3, with 8 bases lining up with TRBD2. After removal of 0 bases from V and 2 bases from J, the junction contained 5 bases not matched to a gene. The CDR3 has 16 residues. Germline V gene data show CDR1 as SGHNT and CDR2 as YYREEE (reference sequence). CDR3: CASSLAAGANTDTQYF. The CDR3 bases are TGTGCCAGCAGCTTGGCAGCGGGGGCCAACACAGATACGCAGTATTTT.

This chain links TRBV5-1 with TRBJ2-7; 7 positions match TRBD2. The V and J ends lost 4 bases and 5 bases, in that order; junction bases with no gene match: 24. Germline CDR1 and CDR2: SGHRS and YFSETQ. This CDR3 has 19 residues. The CDR3 region is CASSGGVLGAGAGFNEQYF. The CDR3 DNA sequence: TGCGCCAGCAGCGGCGGAGTGCTCGGGGCGGGAGCAGGGTTTAACGAGCAGTACTTC.

This clone was seen just once. The chain joins TRBV19 to TRBJ1-1, with TRBD1 matching 10 bases. With 5 bases clipped from V and 5 bases from J, the junction kept 8 bases outside the gene matches. CDR1 and CDR2 (germline): LNHDA, SQIVND (reference sequence). This CDR3 has 15 amino acids. CDR3 amino acids: CASSPRQGALTEAFF. In DNA, the CDR3 is TGTGCCAGTAGTCCGCGACAGGGGGCGCTTACTGAAGCTTTCTTT.

This chain links TRBV7-9 with TRBJ2-3; tentative D call: TRBD2 (5 bases). The germline CDR1 and CDR2 sequences are SEHNR and FQNEAQ (reference sequence). This CDR3 has 13 residues. V was pared by 9 bases and J by 6 bases, with 16 bases between. CDR3 sequence reads: CARERIGYDTQYF. CDR3 nucleotide sequence: TGTGCCAGAGAGCGGATAGGATACGATACGCAGTATTTT.

The CDR3 here is CASSQGASGGLYNEQFF. The CDR3 DNA sequence: TGCGCCAGCAGCCAAGGGGCTAGCGGGGGTTTATACAATGAGCAGTTCTTC. The rearrangement joins TRBV4-3 to TRBJ2-1; 10 bases fit TRBD2. CDR3 length equals 17 residues. The V gene end was trimmed by 1 base and the J gene end by 4 bases; junction bases not matched to a gene: 7. Germline CDR1 is LGHNA and CDR2 is YSLEER.

This rearrangement joins TRBV2 to TRBJ1-5; 7 nucleotides match TRBD1. The germline V gene has CDR1 SNHLY and CDR2 FYNNEI. This CDR3 comprises 13 residues. With V trimmed by 6 bases and J by 2 bases, 1 base remained unmatched. In nucleotides, the CDR3 is TGTGCCAGCAGGGGGACAGGCAATCAGCCCCAGCATTTT. It encodes CASRGTGNQPQHF.

The chain uses TRBV6-5 and TRBJ1-6; a weak D match, TRBD1 (6 bases). Trimming stripped 6 bases from V and 7 bases from J, with 16 bases between. CDR1 is MNHEY and CDR2 is SVGAGI in the germline V gene. The CDR3 totals 15 residues. The DNA for the CDR3 is TGTGCCAGCAGACTCGCAGGGGCCGCAAATTCACCCCTCCACTTT. It codes for CASRLAGAANSPLHF.

The V and J genes are TRBV29-1 and TRBJ1-1; D uncertain. With 1 base removed from V and 2 bases from J, the gap between germline ends came to 11 bases. From germline, CDR1 is SQVTM and CDR2 ANQGSEA. The CDR3 runs to 14 residues. The CDR3, as DNA: TGCAGCGTTGAAGGGGGAGACGGTAACACTGAAGCTTTCTTT. Amino acid sequence: CSVEGGDGNTEAFF. Looking up the rest from reference TRBV29-1 and TRBJ1-1 gives the full variable domain: SAVISQKPSRDICQRGTSLTIQCQVDSQVTMMFWYRQQPGQSLTLIATANQGSEATYESGFVIDKFPISRPNLTFSTLTVSNMSPEDSSIYLCSVEGGDGNTEAFFGQGTRLTVV.

CDR3 nucleotides: TGTGCCAGCCTAAAGATCAGGACACAATTCACAGATACGCAGTATTTT. Translation: CASLKIRTQFTDTQYF. The V and J genes are TRBV28 and TRBJ2-3, with D maybe TRBD1 (5 bases). Looked up from germline, CDR1 is MDHEN and CDR2 is SYDVKM. The V end was cut by 8 bases, the J end by 2 bases, with 20 bases between. The CDR3 is 16 amino acids.

This clone was counted a single time. This chain links TRBV27 with TRBJ1-1; 7 bases are shared with TRBD1. CDR1 is MNHEY and CDR2 is SMNVEV in the germline V gene (reference sequence). This CDR3 spans 15 amino acids. Trimming cost V 7 bases and J 1 base; bases outside gene matches: 9. The CDR3 loop reads CASNRQGAGNTEAFF. CDR3 nucleotide sequence: TGTGCCAGCAACCGACAGGGCGCTGGGAACACTGAAGCTTTCTTT.

DNA of the CDR3: TGTGCCAGCAGTCAAACAGGGGGCATAGATACGCAGTATTTT. Encoded protein: CASSQTGGIDTQYF. This chain links TRBV28 with TRBJ2-3; 9 bases map to TRBD1. There are 14 residues in the CDR3. V lost 5 bases, J lost 5 bases, and 5 bases stayed unmatched. CDR1 and CDR2 from the germline V gene are MDHEN and SYDVKM. Combining the CDR3 with reference TRBV28 and TRBJ2-3 gives the whole variable domain DVKVTQSSRYLVKRTGEKVFLECVQDMDHENMFWYRQDPGLGLRLIYFSYDVKMKEKGDIPEGYSVSREKKERFSLILESASTNQTSMYLCASSQTGGIDTQYFGPGTRLTVL.

This chain uses TRBV9 with TRBJ1-1; 7 nucleotides align to TRBD1. The germline V gene has CDR1 SGDLS and CDR2 YYNGEE. Germline trimming cut 3 bases from V and 1 base from J; bases unmatched to any gene: 6. This CDR3 has 15 residues. This chain's CDR3 is CASSGRTGRNTEAFF. The CDR3 nucleotides read TGTGCCAGCAGCGGACGGACAGGTCGGAACACTGAAGCTTTCTTT.

In its sample, this clone was seen once. The rearrangement uses TRBV5-1 and TRBJ2-1; 10 bases match TRBD2. This CDR3 comprises 15 residues. Germline V gene lookup returns CDR1 SGHRS and CDR2 YFSETQ. With V trimmed by 2 bases and J by 4 bases, 3 bases remained unmatched. The DNA of the CDR3 is TGCGCCAGCAGCTTAGTAGCGGGGGGTTACAATGAGCAGTTCTTC. This encodes CASSLVAGGYNEQFF.

This clone has only one observation. The chain carries TRBV3-1 (or the pseudogene TRBV3-2) and TRBJ2-7, with D tentatively TRBD1 (6 bases). The CDR3 runs to 15 residues. Deletions cut 1 base from V and 1 base from J, with 11 bases between. Germline loops: CDR1 LGHDT, CDR2 YNNKEL (reference sequence). The CDR3 loop reads CASSQASRGSYEQYF. CDR3 in DNA: TGTGCCAGCAGCCAAGCTTCAAGGGGGTCCTACGAGCAGTACTTC.

This clone appeared a single time. This chain links TRBV5-6 with TRBJ2-5; D possibly corresponds to TRBD2 (6 bases). The CDR3 is made up of 16 amino acids. The germline gives CDR1 SGHDT, CDR2 YYEEEE. Trimming shortened V by 4 bases and J by 4 bases, and 20 bases separated the two germline ends. CDR3 in amino acids: CASSDLRRTTGETQYF. In DNA, the CDR3 is TGTGCCAGCAGCGATCTTAGGCGGACTACGGGAGAGACCCAGTACTTC.

The chain carries TRBV3-1 (or the pseudogene TRBV3-2) and TRBJ1-2; D might be TRBD1 (5 bases). Germline loops: CDR1 LGHDT, CDR2 YNNKEL (reference sequence). This CDR3 is built from 11 residues. V was pared by 3 bases and J by 13 bases, with 12 bases between. The CDR3 loop reads CASSHGHGTTF. In DNA, the CDR3 is TGTGCCAGCAGCCACGGACACGGAACCACCTTC.

This clone was seen once. The chain has TRBV27 and TRBJ2-7, with 16 bases that match TRBD2. CDR3 length: 19 residues. Germline V CDR1 and CDR2: MNHEY, SMNVEV (reference sequence). V was pared by 0 bases and J by 3 bases, with 8 bases of the junction left unmatched. The CDR3 here is CASSLSKQGLAGGYYEQYF. In DNA, the CDR3 is TGTGCCAGCAGTTTATCGAAGCAGGGACTAGCGGGGGGGTACTACGAGCAGTACTTC.

The chain employs TRBV28 and TRBJ2-6, with a tentative D call TRBD2 (5 bases). CDR3 size: 19 residues. Germline CDR1 and CDR2: MDHEN and SYDVKM. V was clipped by 2 bases and J by 3 bases, with 20 bases between them. CDR3 nucleotide sequence: TGTGCCAGCAGTTTAGGTGCGGGCAGCGGCTTGAGTGGGGCCAACGTCCTGACTTTC. It translates to CASSLGAGSGLSGANVLTF.

V usage is TRBV6-2 or TRBV6-3 and J usage is TRBJ2-7, with 8 nucleotides matching TRBD2. CDR1 and CDR2 from the germline V gene are MNHEY and SVGEGT. V dropped 4 bases and J dropped 7; count of bases not matched to a gene: 12. The CDR3 runs 15 residues. CDR3 in amino acids: CASSSRLAGPGEQYF. The CDR3 DNA reads TGTGCCAGCAGTTCCCGTTTAGCGGGGCCGGGGGAGCAGTACTTC.